This T cell receptor (beta chain) comes out of a study of chemoradiotherapy in HPV16-positive cancers. Germline CDR1 reads LGHNA; CDR2 reads YNFKEQ. Trimming took 2 bases from V and 2 from J; bases not matched to a gene: 3. The CDR3 sequence is 15 residues long. The assay was immunoSEQ multiplex PCR, and TCRdb's table has in-frame clones only and misses some. This table holds about 4,000 clones, approximately 71% found once. Notes on the study in general: Functional assays defining HPV-specific T cells used only a couple of HPV16-positive patients.

In this sample, this clone turned up a few times. Its antigen is not identified. The sample was taken from a patient who underwent chemoradiotherapy. V usage is TRBV4-2 and J usage is TRBJ2-7; 10 nucleotides line up with TRBD1. The TCR comes from a human donor with HPV-associated anogenital cancer. CDR3 residues: CASSQTGTGAYEQYF. In DNA, the CDR3 is TGTGCCAGCAGCCAAACCGGGACAGGGGCCTACGAGCAGTACTTC.